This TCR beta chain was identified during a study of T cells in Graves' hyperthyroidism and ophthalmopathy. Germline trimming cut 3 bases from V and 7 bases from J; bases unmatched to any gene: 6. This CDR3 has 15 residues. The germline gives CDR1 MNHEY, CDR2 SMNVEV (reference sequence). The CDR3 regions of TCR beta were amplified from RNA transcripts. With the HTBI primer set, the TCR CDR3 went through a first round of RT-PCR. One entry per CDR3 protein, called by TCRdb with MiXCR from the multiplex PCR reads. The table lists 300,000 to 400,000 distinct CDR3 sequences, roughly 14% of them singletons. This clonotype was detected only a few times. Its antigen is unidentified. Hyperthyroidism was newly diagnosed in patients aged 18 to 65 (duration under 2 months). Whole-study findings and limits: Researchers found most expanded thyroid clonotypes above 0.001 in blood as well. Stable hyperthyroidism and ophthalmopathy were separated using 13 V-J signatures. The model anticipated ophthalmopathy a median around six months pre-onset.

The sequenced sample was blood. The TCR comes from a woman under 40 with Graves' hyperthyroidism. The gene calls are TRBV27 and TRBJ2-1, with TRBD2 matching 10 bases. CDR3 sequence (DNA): TGTGCCAGCAGTTTGTCACTAGCGGGATCTAATGAGCAGTTCTTC. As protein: CASSLSLAGSNEQFF.